The rows below give T cell receptor beta chains drawn from one sample of a study of regulatory T cells in long-lasting Graves disease. TCRdb re-analysed the multiplex PCR reads in MiXCR, keeping a single row per CDR3 protein. This sample has 650,000 to 850,000 distinct CDR3 sequences, with roughly 30% found just once. Sequenced here: peripheral blood mononuclear cells (PBMCs), sampled when the disease was refractory, from a patient treated with antithyroid drugs. The receptor set was obtained from a female donor with Graves disease. Each CDR3 is given without its conserved first and last residue. The order of the fields is J gene, V gene, CDR3 protein.

J: TRBJ2-2; V: TRBV2; CDR3: ASIVVLAGSNTGELF
J: TRBJ1-2; V: TRBV28; CDR3: ASRDRGNIGYT
J: TRBJ1-1; V: TRBV27; CDR3: ASGWGNTEAF
J: TRBJ2-5; V: TRBV20-1; CDR3: SARGPGQGETQY
J: TRBJ2-3; V: TRBV11-2; CDR3: ASSLGAGGPTDTQY
J: TRBJ1-1; V: TRBV19; CDR3: ASSLSGAREAF
J: TRBJ2-5; V: TRBV7-2; CDR3: ASSYTGAGETQY
J: TRBJ2-3; V: TRBV28; CDR3: ASSAGQPDTQY
J: TRBJ1-2; V: TRBV6-1; CDR3: ASSELTGDYGYT
J: TRBJ1-1; V: TRBV6-1; CDR3: ASRGYGTRGNTEAF
J: TRBJ1-5; V: TRBV7-3; CDR3: ASSSGIPGQPQH
J: TRBJ2-7; V: TRBV12-3/TRBV12-4; CDR3: ASSLSLAGPYEQY
J: TRBJ2-5; V: TRBV7-6; CDR3: ASSLVSGGQETQY
J: .; V: TRBV11-2; CDR3: ASSQVGNEQF
J: TRBJ1-6; V: TRBV6-2/TRBV6-3; CDR3: ASKMGGAGSPLH
J: TRBJ1-1; V: TRBV11-2; CDR3: ASSSWREGNTEAF